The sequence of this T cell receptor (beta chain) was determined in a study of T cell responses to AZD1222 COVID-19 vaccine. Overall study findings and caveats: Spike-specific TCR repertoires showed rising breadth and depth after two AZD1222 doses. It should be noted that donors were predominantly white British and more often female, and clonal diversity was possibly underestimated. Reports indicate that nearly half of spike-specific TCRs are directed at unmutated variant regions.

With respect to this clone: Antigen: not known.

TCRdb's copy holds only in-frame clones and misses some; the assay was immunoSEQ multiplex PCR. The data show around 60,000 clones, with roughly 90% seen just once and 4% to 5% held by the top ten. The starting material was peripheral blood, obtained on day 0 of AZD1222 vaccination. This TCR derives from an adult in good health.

The CDR3, as DNA: TGTGCCAGCTCCCCCGACGACGGCCCTAGGTCACCCCTCCACTTT. Its translation is CASSPDDGPRSPLHF. This sequence joins TRBV7-3 and TRBJ1-6; no clear D. V was clipped by 8 bases and J by 10 bases, with 21 bases between them. CDR3 length: 15 residues. CDR1 and CDR2 (germline): SGHTA, FQGTGA.